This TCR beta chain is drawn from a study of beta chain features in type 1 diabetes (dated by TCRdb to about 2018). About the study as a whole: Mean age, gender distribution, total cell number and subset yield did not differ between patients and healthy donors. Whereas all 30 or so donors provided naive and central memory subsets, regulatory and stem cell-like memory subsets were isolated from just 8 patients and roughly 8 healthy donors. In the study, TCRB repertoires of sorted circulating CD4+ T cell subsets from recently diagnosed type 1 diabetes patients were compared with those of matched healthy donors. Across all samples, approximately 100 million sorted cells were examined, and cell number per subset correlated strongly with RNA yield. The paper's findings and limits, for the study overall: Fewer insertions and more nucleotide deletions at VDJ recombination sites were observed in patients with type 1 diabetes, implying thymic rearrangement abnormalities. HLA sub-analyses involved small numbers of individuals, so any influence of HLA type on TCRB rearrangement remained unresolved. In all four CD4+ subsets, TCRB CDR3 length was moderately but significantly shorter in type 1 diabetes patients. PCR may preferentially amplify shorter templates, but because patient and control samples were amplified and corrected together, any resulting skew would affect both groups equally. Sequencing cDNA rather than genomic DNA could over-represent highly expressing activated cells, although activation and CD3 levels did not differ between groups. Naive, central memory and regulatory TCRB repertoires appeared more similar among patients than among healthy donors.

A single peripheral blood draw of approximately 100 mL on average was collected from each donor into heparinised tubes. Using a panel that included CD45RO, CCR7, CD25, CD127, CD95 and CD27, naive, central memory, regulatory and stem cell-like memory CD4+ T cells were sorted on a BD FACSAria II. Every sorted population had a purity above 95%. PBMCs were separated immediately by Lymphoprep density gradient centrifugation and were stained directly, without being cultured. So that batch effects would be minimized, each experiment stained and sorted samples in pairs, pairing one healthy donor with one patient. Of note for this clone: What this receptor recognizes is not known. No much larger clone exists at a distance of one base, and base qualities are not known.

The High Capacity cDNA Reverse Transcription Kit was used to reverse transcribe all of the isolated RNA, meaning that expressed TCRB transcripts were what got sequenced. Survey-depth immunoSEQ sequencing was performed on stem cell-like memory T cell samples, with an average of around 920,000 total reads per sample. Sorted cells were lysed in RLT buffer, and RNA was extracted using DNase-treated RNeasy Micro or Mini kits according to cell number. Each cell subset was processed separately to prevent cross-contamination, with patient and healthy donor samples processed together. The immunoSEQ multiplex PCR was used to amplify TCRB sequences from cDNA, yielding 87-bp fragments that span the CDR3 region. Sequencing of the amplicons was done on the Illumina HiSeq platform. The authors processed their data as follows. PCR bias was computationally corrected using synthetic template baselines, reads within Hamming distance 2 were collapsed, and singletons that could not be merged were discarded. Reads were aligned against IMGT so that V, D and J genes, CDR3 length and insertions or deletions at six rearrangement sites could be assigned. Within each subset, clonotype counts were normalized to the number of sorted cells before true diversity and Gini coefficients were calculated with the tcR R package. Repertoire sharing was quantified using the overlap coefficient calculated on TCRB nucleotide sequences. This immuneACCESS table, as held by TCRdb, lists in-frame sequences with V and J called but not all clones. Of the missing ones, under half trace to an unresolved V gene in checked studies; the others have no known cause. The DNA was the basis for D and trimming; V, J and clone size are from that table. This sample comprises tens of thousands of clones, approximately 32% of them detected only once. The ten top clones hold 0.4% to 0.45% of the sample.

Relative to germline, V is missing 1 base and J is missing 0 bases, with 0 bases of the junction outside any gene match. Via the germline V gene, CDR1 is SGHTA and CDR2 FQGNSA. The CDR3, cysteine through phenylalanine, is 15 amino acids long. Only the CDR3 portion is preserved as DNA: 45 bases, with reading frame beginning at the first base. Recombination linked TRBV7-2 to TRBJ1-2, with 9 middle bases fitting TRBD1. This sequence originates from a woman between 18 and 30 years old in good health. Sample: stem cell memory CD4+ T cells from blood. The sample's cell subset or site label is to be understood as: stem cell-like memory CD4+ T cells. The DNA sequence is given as TGTGCCAGCAGCTTAGGACAGGGGGCTAACTATGGCTACACCTTC. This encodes CASSLGQGANYGYTF.